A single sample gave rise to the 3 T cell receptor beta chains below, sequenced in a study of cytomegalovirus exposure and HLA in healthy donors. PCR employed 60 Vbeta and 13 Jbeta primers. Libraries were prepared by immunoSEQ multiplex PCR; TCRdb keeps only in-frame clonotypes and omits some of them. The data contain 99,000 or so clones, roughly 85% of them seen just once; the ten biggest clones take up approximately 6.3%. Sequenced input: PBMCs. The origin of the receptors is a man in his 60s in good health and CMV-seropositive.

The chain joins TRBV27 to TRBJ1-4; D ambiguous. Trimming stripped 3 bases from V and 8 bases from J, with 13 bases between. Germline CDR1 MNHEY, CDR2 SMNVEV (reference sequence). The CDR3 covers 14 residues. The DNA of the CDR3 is TGTGCCAGCAGTTTGAGGCAGCCAAGGGAAAAACTGTTTTTT. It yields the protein CASSLRQPREKLFF. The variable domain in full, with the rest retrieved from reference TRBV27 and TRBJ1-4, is EAQVTQNPRYLITVTGKKLTVTCSQNMNHEYMSWYRQDPGLGLRQIYYSMNVEVTDKGDVPEGYKVSRKEKRNFPLILESPSPNQTSLYFCASSLRQPREKLFFGSGTQLSVL.

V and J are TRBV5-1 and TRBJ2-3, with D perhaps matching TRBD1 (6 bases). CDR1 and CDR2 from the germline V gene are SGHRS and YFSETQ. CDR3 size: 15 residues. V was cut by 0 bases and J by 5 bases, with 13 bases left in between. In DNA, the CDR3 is TGCGCCAGCAGCTTGGCGAGGCAGGGACAAGATACGCAGTATTTT. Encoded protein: CASSLARQGQDTQYF.

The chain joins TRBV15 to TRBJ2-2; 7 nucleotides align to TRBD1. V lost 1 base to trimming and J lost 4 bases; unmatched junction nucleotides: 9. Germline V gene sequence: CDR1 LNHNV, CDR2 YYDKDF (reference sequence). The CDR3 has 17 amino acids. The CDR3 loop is CATSRVGDRVVTGELFF. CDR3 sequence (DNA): TGTGCCACCAGCAGAGTCGGTGACAGGGTGGTCACCGGGGAGCTGTTTTTT.